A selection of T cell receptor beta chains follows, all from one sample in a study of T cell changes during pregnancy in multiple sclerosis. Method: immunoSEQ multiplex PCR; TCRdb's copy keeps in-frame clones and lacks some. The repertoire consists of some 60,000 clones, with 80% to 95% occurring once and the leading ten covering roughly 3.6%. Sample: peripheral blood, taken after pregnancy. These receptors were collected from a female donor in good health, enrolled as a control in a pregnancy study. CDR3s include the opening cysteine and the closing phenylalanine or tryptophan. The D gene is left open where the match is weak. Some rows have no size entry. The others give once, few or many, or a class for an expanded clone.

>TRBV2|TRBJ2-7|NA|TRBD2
TGTGCCAGCAGTGGTAGCGGGAGGGGAAAGCACGAGCAGTACTTC
CASSGSGRGKHEQYF
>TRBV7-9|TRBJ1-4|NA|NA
TGTGCCAGCAGCTTAGCGCAGGAAAAACTGTTTTTT
CASSLAQEKLFF
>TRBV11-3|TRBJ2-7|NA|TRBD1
TGTGCCAGCAGCTTAGGAGGGACAGGGGGCTACGAGCAGTACTTC
CASSLGGTGGYEQYF
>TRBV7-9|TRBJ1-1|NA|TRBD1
TGTGCCAGCAGCTGGGACAGGCTTATGAACACTGAAGCTTTCTTT
CASSWDRLMNTEAFF
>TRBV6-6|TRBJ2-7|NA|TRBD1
TGTGCCAGCAGTTACTCGGGACAGAGCTCCTACGAGCAGTACTTC
CASSYSGQSSYEQYF
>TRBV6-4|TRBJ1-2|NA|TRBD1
TGTGCCAGCAGTGACCCAACGAGGGACAGGGTTCTTGTATGCTACACCTTC
CASSDPTRDRVLVCYTF
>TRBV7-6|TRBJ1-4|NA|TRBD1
TGTGCCAGCAGCTTAGCGACGCAGGGGGCTAATGAAAAACTGTTTTTT
CASSLATQGANEKLFF
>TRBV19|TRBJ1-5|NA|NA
TGTGCCACATCGAAGAGTGGGGCTCAGCCCCAGCATTTT
CATSKSGAQPQHF
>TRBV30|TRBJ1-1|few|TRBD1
TGTGCCTGGAGTAACAGGGGTATCGAAGCTTTCTTT
CAWSNRGIEAFF
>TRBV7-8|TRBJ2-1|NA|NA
TGTGCCAGCAGCTTAGAGACGGGCAGGGGAGCGGATGAGCAGTTCTTC
CASSLETGRGADEQFF
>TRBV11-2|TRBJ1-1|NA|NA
TGTGCCAGCAGCTTAGGACATGGCACTGAAGCTTTCTTT
CASSLGHGTEAFF
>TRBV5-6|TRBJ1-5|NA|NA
TGTGCCAGCAGCCCACGACAGAGGCGTAGGGATCAGCCCCAGCATTTT
CASSPRQRRRDQPQHF
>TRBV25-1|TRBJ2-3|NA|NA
TGTGCCAGCTTGTGGCGGGGGCGGCGAGATACGCAGTATTTT
CASLWRGRRDTQYF
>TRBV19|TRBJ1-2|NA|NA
TGTGCCAGTAGACCCCAGCGGGGGACCAACTATGGCTACACCTTC
CASRPQRGTNYGYTF
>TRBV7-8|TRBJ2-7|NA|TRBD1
TGTGCCAGCAGCTTAGGGGGACAGGGTAACCAGCAGTACTTC
CASSLGGQGNQQYF
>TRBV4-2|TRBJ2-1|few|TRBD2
TGTGCCAGCAGCCAAGATAGCGGGAGCTACAATGAGCAGTTCTTC
CASSQDSGSYNEQFF
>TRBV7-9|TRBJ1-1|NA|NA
TGTGCCAGCAGCGAACGGGACATGGAAGCTTTCTTT
CASSERDMEAFF
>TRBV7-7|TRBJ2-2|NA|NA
TGTGCCAGCAGCCGCGGGACCGGAGGGACCGGGGAGCTGTTTTTT
CASSRGTGGTGELFF
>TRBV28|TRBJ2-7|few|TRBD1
TGTGCCAGCAGACCGGGACAGCCCTACGAGCAGTACTTC
CASRPGQPYEQYF
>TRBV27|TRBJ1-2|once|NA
TGTGCCAGCAGTATCCAGGGGTGGATGGGTGGCTACACCTTC
CASSIQGWMGGYTF
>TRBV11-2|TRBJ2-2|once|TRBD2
TGTGCCAGCAGCTTCACGGGGGGCGGGGAGCTGTTTTTT
CASSFTGGGELFF
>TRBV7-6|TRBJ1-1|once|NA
TGTGCCAGCAGCTTGGGAGAGGACACTGAAGCTTTCTTT
CASSLGEDTEAFF
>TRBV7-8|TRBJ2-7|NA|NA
TGTGCCAGCAGCTCCACGGGCTACGAGCAGTACTTC
CASSSTGYEQYF
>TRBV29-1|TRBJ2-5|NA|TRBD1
TGCAGCGTTGTCCCCGGGACAGAAGAGACCCAGTACTTC
CSVVPGTEETQYF
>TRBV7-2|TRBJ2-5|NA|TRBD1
TGTGCCAGCAGCCGGACAGGGGGCGGTCAAGAGACCCAGTACTTC
CASSRTGGGQETQYF
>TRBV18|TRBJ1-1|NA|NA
TGTGCCAGCTCAGCTACAGGGAACACTGAAGCTTTCTTT
CASSATGNTEAFF
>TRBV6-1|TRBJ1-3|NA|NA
TGTGCCAGCAGTGGCACAGCCTACTCTGGAAACACCATATATTTT
CASSGTAYSGNTIYF
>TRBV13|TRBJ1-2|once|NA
TGTGCCAGCAGCTCTCCCCCTTCTGGCTACACCTTC
CASSSPPSGYTF
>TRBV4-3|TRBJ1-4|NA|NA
TGCGCCAGCAGCCAAGAGGCCTGGATGGAGGGAAACCTTGCTGCAACTAATGAAAAACTGTTTTTT
CASSQEAWMEGNLAATNEKLFF
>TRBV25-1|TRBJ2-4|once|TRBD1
TGTGCCAGCGGGGACAGGGGAGCCAAAAACATTCAGTACTTC
CASGDRGAKNIQYF